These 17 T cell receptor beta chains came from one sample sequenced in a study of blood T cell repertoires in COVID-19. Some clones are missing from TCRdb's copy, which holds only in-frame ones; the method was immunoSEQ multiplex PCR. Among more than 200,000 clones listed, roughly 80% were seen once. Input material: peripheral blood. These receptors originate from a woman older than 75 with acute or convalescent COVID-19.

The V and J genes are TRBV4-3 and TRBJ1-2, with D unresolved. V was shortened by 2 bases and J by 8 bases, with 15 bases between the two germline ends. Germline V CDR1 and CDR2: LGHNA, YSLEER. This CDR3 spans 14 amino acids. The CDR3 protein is CASSQSRVSEGYTF. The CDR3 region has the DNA TGCGCCAGCAGCCAATCCCGGGTATCGGAAGGCTACACCTTC.

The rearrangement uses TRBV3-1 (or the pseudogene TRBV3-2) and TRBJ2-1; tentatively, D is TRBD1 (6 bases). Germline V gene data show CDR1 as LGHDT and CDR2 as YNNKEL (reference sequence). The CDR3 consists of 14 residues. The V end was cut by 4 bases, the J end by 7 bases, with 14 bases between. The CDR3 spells CASSPYREENEQFF. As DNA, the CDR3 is TGTGCCAGCAGCCCTTACAGGGAAGAGAATGAGCAGTTCTTC.

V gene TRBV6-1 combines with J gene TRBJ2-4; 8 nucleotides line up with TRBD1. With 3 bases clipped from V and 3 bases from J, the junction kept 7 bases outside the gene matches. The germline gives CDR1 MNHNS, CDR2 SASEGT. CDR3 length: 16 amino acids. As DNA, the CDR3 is TGTGCCAGCAGTGATAGCAGGGGGCTTGGCAAAAACATTCAGTACTTC. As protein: CASSDSRGLGKNIQYF.

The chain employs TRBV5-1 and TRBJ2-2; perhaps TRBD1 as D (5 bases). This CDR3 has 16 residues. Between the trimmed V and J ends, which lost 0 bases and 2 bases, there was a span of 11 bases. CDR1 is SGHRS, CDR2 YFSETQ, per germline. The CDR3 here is CASSLGADINTGELFF. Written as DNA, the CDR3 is TGCGCCAGCAGCTTGGGTGCGGACATAAACACCGGGGAGCTGTTTTTT.

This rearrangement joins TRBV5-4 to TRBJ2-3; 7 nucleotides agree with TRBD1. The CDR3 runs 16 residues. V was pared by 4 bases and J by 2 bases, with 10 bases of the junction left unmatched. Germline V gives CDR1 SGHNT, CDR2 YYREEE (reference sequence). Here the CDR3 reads CASSVIRDRYTDTQYF. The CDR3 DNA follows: TGTGCCAGCAGCGTCATCCGGGACAGATACACAGATACGCAGTATTTT.

In DNA, the CDR3 is TGTGCCAGCTCACCCGCCGAGACAAGTTTTGGCTACACCTTC. It yields the protein CASSPAETSFGYTF. The V call is TRBV18, the J call TRBJ1-2; D remains ambiguous. Germline CDR1 reads KGHSH; CDR2 reads LQKENI. Trimming pared 3 bases from V and 7 bases from J, leaving 15 bases between. The CDR3 spans 14 residues.

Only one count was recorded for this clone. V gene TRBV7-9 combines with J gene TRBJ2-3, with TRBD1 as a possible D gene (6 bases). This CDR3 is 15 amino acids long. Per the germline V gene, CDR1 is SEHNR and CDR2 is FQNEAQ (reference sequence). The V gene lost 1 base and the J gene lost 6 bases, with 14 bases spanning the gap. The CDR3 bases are TGTGCCAGCAGCTTAGTGGCAGGGGAGTGGGATACGCAGTATTTT. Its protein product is CASSLVAGEWDTQYF.

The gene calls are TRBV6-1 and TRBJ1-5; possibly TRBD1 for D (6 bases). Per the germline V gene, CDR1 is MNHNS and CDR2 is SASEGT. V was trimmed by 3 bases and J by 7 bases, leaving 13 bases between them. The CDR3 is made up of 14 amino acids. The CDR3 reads CASSDGGAGQPQHF. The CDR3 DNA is TGTGCCAGCAGTGATGGGGGGGCCGGCCAGCCCCAGCATTTT.

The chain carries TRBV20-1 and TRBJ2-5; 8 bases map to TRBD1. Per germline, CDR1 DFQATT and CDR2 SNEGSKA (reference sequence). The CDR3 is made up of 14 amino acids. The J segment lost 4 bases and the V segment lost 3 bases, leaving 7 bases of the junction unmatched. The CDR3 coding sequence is TGCAGTGCTAGTGTAGGACAGGGCCTAGAGACCCAGTACTTC. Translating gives CSASVGQGLETQYF.

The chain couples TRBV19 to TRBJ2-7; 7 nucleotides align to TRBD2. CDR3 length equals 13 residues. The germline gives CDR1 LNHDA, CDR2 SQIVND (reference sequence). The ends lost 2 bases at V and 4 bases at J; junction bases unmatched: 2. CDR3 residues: CASSIRRGYEQYF. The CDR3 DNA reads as TGTGCCAGTAGTATACGGCGGGGGTACGAGCAGTACTTC.

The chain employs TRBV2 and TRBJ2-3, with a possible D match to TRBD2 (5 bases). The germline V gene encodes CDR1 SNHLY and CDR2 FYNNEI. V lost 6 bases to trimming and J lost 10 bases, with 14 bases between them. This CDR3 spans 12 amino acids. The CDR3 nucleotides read TGTGCCAGCAGCCAAACTAGTAAAGCGCAGTATTTT. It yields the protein CASSQTSKAQYF. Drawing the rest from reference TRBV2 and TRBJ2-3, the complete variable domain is EPEVTQTPSHQVTQMGQEVILRCVPISNHLYFYWYRQILGQKVEFLVSFYNNEISEKSEIFDDQFSVERPDGSNFTLKIRSTKLEDSAMYFCASSQTSKAQYFGPGTRLTVL.

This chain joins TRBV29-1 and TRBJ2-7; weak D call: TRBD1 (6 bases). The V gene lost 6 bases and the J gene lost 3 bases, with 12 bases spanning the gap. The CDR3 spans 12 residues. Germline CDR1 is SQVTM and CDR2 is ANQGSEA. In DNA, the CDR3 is TGCAGCGTAGCACAGACAGGCTACGAGCAGTACTTC. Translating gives CSVAQTGYEQYF.

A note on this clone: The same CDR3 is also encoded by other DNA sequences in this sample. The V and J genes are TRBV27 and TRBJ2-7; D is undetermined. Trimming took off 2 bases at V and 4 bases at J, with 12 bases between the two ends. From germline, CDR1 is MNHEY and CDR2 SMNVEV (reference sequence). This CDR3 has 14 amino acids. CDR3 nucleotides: TGTGCCAGCAGTTTAGGGCAGCTAAGTTACGAGCAGTACTTC. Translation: CASSLGQLSYEQYF.

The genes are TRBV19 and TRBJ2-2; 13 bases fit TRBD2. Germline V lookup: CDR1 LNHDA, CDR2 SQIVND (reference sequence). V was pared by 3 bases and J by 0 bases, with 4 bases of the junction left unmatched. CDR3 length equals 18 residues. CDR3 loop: CASSIRGLAGTNTGELFF. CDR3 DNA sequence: TGTGCCAGTAGTATTCGGGGACTAGCGGGGACGAACACCGGGGAGCTGTTTTTT.

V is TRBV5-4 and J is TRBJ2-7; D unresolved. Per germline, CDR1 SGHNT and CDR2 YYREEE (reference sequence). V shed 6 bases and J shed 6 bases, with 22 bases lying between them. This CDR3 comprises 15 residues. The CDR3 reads CASKTESPSSLEQYF. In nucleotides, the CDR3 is TGTGCCAGCAAGACTGAATCCCCGTCTTCTCTCGAGCAGTACTTC.

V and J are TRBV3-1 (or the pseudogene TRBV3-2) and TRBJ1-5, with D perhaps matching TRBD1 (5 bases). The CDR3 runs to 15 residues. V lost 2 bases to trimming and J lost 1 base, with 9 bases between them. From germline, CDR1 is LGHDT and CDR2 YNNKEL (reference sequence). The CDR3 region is CASSQSRQSNQPQHF. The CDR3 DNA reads TGTGCCAGCAGCCAAAGTAGACAGAGCAATCAGCCCCAGCATTTT.

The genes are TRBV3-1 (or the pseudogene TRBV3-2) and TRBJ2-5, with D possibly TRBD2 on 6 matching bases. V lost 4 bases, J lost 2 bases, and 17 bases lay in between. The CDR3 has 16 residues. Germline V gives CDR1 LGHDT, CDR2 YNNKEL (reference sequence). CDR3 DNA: TGTGCCAGCAGCCCTAGCTGGAGGGAGGCGCAAGAGACCCAGTACTTC. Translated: CASSPSWREAQETQYF.